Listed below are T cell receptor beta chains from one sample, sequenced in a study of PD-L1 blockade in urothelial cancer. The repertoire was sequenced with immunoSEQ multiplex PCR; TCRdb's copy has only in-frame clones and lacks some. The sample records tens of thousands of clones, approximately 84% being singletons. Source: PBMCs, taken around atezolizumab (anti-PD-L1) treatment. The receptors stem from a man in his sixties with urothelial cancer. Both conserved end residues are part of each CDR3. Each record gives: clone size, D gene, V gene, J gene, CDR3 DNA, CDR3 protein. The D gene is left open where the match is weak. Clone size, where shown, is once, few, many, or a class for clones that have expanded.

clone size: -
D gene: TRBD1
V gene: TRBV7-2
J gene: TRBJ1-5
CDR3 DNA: TGTGCCAGCAGCTTAGATGCAGGGGGCTCGAAGCCCCAGCATTTT
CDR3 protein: CASSLDAGGSKPQHF

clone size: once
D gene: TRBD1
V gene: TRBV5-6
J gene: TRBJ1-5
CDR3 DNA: TGTGCCAGCAGCGCCGGGACAGGGATTCAGCCCCAGCATTTT
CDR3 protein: CASSAGTGIQPQHF

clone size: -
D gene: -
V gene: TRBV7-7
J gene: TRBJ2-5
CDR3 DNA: TGTGCTAGCAGCTTTTTGAGGGCATCAGAGACCCAGTACTTC
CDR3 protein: CASSFLRASETQYF

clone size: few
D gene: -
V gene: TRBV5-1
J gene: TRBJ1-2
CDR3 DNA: TGCGCCAGCAGCTTGGCCCCAGACTTATATGGCTACACCTTC
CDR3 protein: CASSLAPDLYGYTF

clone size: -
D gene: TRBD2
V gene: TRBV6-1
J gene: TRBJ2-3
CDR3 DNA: TGTGCCAGCAGTGGGACTAGCGGGGGACCTAGCACAGATACGCAGTATTTT
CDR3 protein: CASSGTSGGPSTDTQYF

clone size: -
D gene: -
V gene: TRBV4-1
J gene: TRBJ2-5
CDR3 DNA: TGCGCCAGCACCACCATTGTGGACTTGAGGGAGACCCAGTACTTC
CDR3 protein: CASTTIVDLRETQYF

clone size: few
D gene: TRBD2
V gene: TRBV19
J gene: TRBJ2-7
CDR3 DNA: TGTGCCAGTAGTATGCTTCTTCCTGCAGCGGGAGGTTACGAGCAGTACTTC
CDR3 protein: CASSMLLPAAGGYEQYF

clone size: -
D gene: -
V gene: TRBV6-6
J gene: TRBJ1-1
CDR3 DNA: TGTGCCAGCAGTTATGGGGGGAGGAACACTGAAGCTTTCTTT
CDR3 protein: CASSYGGRNTEAFF

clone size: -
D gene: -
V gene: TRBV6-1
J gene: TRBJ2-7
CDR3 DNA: TGTGCCAGCAGTGAAGCCGGCAGGCTACCTTACGAGCAGTACTTC
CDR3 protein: CASSEAGRLPYEQYF

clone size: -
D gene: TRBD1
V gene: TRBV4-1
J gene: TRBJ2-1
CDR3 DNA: TGCGCCAGCAGCCCGTCAACAGGGGGCTCCTACAATGAGCAGTTCTTC
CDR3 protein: CASSPSTGGSYNEQFF

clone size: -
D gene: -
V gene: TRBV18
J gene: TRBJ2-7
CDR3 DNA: TGTGCCAGCTCACCACCCCCCCGCCAGGAGCAGTACTTC
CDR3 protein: CASSPPPRQEQYF

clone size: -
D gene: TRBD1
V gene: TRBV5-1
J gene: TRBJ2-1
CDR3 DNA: TGCGCCAGCAGCTTTCAAACCGGGACAGAAAATGAGCAGTTCTTC
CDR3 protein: CASSFQTGTENEQFF

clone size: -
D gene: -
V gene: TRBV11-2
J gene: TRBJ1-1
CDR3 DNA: TGTGCCAGCAGCTTAGAGCAGGGAGGGGTCACTGAAGCTTTCTTT
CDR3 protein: CASSLEQGGVTEAFF

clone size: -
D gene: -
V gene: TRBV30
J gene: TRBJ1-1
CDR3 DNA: TGTGCCTGGAACTCGGTGACAGTCGCCACTGAAGCTTTCTTT
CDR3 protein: CAWNSVTVATEAFF

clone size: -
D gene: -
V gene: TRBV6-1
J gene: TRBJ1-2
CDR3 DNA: TGTGCCAGCAGTGGGGTGAACAGGGTAAATTCTGGCTACACCTTC
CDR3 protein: CASSGVNRVNSGYTF

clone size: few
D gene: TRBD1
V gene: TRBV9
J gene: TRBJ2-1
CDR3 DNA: TGTGCCAGCAGCCTAAGACAGGGGGGTTACAATGAGCAGTTCTTC
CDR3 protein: CASSLRQGGYNEQFF

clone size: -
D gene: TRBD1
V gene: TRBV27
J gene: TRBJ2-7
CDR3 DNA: TGTGCCAGCAGTTTAGTAAACAGGGGCGACACGGAGCAGTACTTC
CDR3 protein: CASSLVNRGDTEQYF

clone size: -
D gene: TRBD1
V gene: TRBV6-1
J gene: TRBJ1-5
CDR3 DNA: TGTGCCAGCAGTCGACAGGGGTCGGATCAGCCCCAGCATTTT
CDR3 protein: CASSRQGSDQPQHF

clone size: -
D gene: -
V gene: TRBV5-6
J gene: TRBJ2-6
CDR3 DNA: TGTGCCAGCAGCTGGAGGATCTCTGGGGCCAACGTCCTGACTTTC
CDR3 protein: CASSWRISGANVLTF

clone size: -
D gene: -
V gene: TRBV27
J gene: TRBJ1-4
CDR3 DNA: TGTGCCAGCAGTTTGTACAATCCAGGTGAAAAACTGTTTTTT
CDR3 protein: CASSLYNPGEKLFF

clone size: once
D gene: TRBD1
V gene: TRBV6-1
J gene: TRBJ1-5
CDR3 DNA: TGTGCCAGCAGCTCACCAGGGGGTGTCAATCAGCCCCAGCATTTT
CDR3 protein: CASSSPGGVNQPQHF

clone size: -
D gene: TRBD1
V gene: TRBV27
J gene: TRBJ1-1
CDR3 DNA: TGTGCCAGCAGACCCGACAGGGGAGGCGGATTACGCACTGAAGCTTTCTTT
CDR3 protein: CASRPDRGGGLRTEAFF

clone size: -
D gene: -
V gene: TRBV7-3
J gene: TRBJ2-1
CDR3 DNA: TGTGCCAGCAGCTTAATTTACGTCTGGGCGCCGAGCTCCTACAATGAGCAGTTCTTC
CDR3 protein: CASSLIYVWAPSSYNEQFF

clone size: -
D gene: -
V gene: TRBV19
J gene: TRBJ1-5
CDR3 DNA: TGTGCCAGTAGTTATTTGTTGAGGACAGTTTTTATCGGCAATCAGCCCCAGCATTTT
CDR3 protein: CASSYLLRTVFIGNQPQHF

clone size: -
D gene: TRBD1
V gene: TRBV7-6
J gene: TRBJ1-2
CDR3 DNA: TGTGCCAGCAGTACAGGGGTGGGCTATGGCTACACCTTC
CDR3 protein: CASSTGVGYGYTF

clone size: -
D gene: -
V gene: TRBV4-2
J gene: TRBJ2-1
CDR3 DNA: TGTGCCAGCAGCCGCCCTGAGGGCTACAATGAGCAGTTCTTC
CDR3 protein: CASSRPEGYNEQFF

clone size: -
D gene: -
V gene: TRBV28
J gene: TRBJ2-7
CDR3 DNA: TGTGCCAGCAGCGCCGAGTTTGGGACACACATATACGAGCAGTACTTC
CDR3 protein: CASSAEFGTHIYEQYF